These T cell receptor beta chains were read from a single sample in a study of blood T cell repertoires in COVID-19. Generated by immunoSEQ multiplex PCR, the TCRdb table keeps only in-frame clones and is missing some. The sample includes under 200,000 clones, 70% to 90% of them seen just once. Sequencing input: peripheral blood. Receptors were obtained from a man between 60 and 75 years old with acute or convalescent COVID-19. Both conserved end residues are part of each CDR3. A D gene is named only where the DNA matches it firmly. Some rows have no size entry. The others give once, few or many, or a class for an expanded clone.

clone_size j_call cdr3_length d_call v_call cdr3_nt cdr3_aa
once TRBJ1-1 13 . TRBV6-1 TGTGCCAGCAGTGACAGAATGGACACTGAAGCTTTCTTT CASSDRMDTEAFF
. TRBJ2-5 13 TRBD1 TRBV19 TGTGCCAGTAGTCCAGGGGGCGAGCAGACCCAGTACTTC CASSPGGEQTQYF
. TRBJ2-5 14 . TRBV19 TGTGCCAGTAGAGAGGGGACAATCCAAGAGACCCAGTACTTC CASREGTIQETQYF
. TRBJ1-2 15 . TRBV23-1 TGCGCCAGCAGCCCACAGGGACGGGCTAACTATGGCTACACCTTC CASSPQGRANYGYTF
. TRBJ2-2 15 . TRBV6-5 TGTGCCAGCAGACGGGACTGGACGAACACCGGGGAGCTGTTTTTT CASRRDWTNTGELFF
once TRBJ2-6 15 . TRBV10-3 TGTGCCACCCAGGGTTATGTCTCTGGGGCCAACGTCCTGACTTTC CATQGYVSGANVLTF
. TRBJ2-4 15 TRBD1 TRBV24-1 TGTGCCACCAGTGACCCGACAGGGCCCAAAAACATTCAGTACTTC CATSDPTGPKNIQYF
. TRBJ2-3 15 . TRBV18 TGTGCCAGCTCACCGTTCCGATTCGGAGCAGATACGCAGTATTTT CASSPFRFGADTQYF
few TRBJ2-7 16 TRBD1 TRBV7-9 TGTGCCAGCAGCTTATTGGGGACAGGGGGCTCCTACGAGCAGTACTTC CASSLLGTGGSYEQYF
. TRBJ2-3 15 TRBD2 TRBV19 TGTGCCAGTAGAGGGGCGGGAGTCTTCACAGATACGCAGTATTTT CASRGAGVFTDTQYF
. TRBJ2-7 14 TRBD2 TRBV9 TGTGCCAGCAGCCTGGGGGGAGGGCTCCACGAGCAGTACTTC CASSLGGGLHEQYF
. TRBJ2-7 13 . TRBV27 TGTGCCAGCAGCCTGGGGCGCTCCTACGAGCAGTACTTC CASSLGRSYEQYF
. TRBJ2-1 16 . TRBV5-1 TGCGCCAGCAGCTTGGCGCTGCGGGGTTCCTACAATGAGCAGTTCTTC CASSLALRGSYNEQFF
. TRBJ2-7 15 . TRBV6-5 TGTGCCAGCAAGGAGTGGCGGGAAGCAAACTACGAGCAGTACTTC CASKEWREANYEQYF
. TRBJ2-2 13 . TRBV30 TGTGCCTGGAGGAACAGGGACGGCGGGGAGCTGTTTTTT CAWRNRDGGELFF
. TRBJ2-2 14 . TRBV5-4 TGTGCCAGCAGCATACAGGGAAGCACCGGGGAGCTGTTTTTT CASSIQGSTGELFF
once TRBJ2-7 16 TRBD1 TRBV27 TGTGCCAGCAGTTTATTAGTTGGGGGGACAGGGCAAGAGCAGTACTTC CASSLLVGGTGQEQYF
once TRBJ2-1 14 . TRBV6-5 TGTGCCAGCAGGGACCTAACAGGGATCAATGAGCAGTTCTTC CASRDLTGINEQFF
. TRBJ1-1 15 . TRBV27 TGTGCCAGCACCCCGCAGTTCGGGGGGAGCACTGAAGCTTTCTTT CASTPQFGGSTEAFF
. TRBJ2-7 14 TRBD1 TRBV28 TGTGCCAGCAGTTTCACAGGGGCCTCCTACGAGCAGTACTTC CASSFTGASYEQYF
. TRBJ1-5 14 TRBD1 TRBV27 TGTGCCAGCAGTCTGAGACAGGGAGATCAGCCCCAGCATTTT CASSLRQGDQPQHF
. TRBJ2-1 16 TRBD1 TRBV3-1/TRBV3-2 TGTGCCAGCAGCCAAGCCCTGGACAGGGCCGACAATGAGCAGTTCTTC CASSQALDRADNEQFF
once TRBJ2-3 16 TRBD2 TRBV27 TGTGCCAGCAGTTCGGCGACTAGCGGGGACAGGGAGACGCAGTATTTT CASSSATSGDRETQYF
. TRBJ2-2 14 . TRBV5-1 TGCGCCAGCAGCTTGGTCCCCTTCACCGGGGAGCTGTTTTTT CASSLVPFTGELFF
. TRBJ1-5 15 . TRBV6-5 TGTGCCAGCCCGAGCGAGCAGGGGAGCAATCAGCCCCAGCATTTT CASPSEQGSNQPQHF
. TRBJ2-3 14 TRBD2 TRBV6-2/TRBV6-3 TGTGCCAGCTGCCCGGGACTAGCGGGAGTGGCGCAGTATTTT CASCPGLAGVAQYF
. TRBJ2-3 18 TRBD2 TRBV19 TGTGCCAGTAGTATAAAAGGATGGCTAGCGGGACTGCCAGATACGCAGTATTTT CASSIKGWLAGLPDTQYF
once TRBJ2-1 15 TRBD2 TRBV9 TGTGCCAGCAGCGTTACTAGCGGAGGGTACAATGAGCAGTTCTTC CASSVTSGGYNEQFF
. TRBJ2-6 15 TRBD2 TRBV9 TGTGCCAGCAGCCTAGCGGGTGCAGGGGCCAACGTCCTGACTTTC CASSLAGAGANVLTF
. TRBJ1-2 15 . TRBV19 TGTGCCAGTAGTCCCACGTCGACAGGTGATTATGGCTACACCTTC CASSPTSTGDYGYTF
. TRBJ2-2 15 TRBD1 TRBV6-5 TGTGCCAGCATGACAGGGATCTTATCGGCCGGGGAGCTGTTTTTT CASMTGILSAGELFF
few TRBJ2-3 14 . TRBV5-5 TGTGCCAGCAGCTTGGGTTCACAGGGTGCAACGCAGTATTTT CASSLGSQGATQYF
. TRBJ2-4 17 TRBD1 TRBV2 TGTGCCAGCAGCGGGACAGGACAAGGGATTGCCAAAAACATTCAGTACTTC CASSGTGQGIAKNIQYF
. TRBJ1-2 13 . TRBV12-3/TRBV12-4 TGTGCCAGCAGTTTGCAGGGATTCTATGGCTACACCTTC CASSLQGFYGYTF
. TRBJ1-4 14 . TRBV6-5 TGTGCCAGCAGTTCTTGGGGGGGTAATGAAAAACTGTTTTTT CASSSWGGNEKLFF